The present TCR beta chain was sequenced within a study of T-cell reconstitution after alpha-beta-depleted transplantation in children. CDR1 LNHDA and CDR2 SQIVND come from the germline V gene (reference sequence). The CDR3 contains 14 residues. As it was prepared, the TCRbeta library received unique molecular identifiers. Via MiXCR, TCRdb re-called the PCR reads, giving one row per CDR3 protein. Here the sample spans 400,000 to 550,000 distinct CDR3 sequences, 8% to 11% being singletons. A note on this clonotype: Its ends do not fully match the called genes, so a read error is possible.

V is TRBV19 and J is TRBJ2-1; 7 nucleotides agree with TRBD2. The sequence came from a child aged 2 to 10 with inherited bone marrow failure, due to receive a stem cell transplant. The input for sequencing was PBMCs, taken before TCRalphabeta/CD19-depleted stem cell transplant. CDR3 DNA: TGTGCCAGTAGTATAGACACTAGCGTGAATGGGCAGTTCTTC. Encoded protein: CASSIDTSVNGQFF.